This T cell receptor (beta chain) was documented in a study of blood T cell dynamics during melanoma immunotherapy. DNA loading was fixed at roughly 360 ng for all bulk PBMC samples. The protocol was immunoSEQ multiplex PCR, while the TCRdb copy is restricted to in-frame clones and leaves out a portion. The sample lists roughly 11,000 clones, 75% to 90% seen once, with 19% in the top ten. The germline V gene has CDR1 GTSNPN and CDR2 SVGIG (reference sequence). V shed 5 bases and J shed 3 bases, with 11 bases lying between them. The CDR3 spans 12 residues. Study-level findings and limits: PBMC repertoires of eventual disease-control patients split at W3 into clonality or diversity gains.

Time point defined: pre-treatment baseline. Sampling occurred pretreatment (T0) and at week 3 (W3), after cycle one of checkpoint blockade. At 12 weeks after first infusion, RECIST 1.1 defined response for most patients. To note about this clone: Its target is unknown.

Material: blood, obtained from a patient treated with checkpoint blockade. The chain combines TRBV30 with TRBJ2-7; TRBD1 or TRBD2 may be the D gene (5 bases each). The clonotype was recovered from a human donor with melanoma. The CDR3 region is CAWGGPYYEQYF. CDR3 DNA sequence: TGTGCCTGGGGGGGACCGTACTACGAGCAGTACTTC.